This T cell receptor beta chain is from a study of blood T cell repertoires in COVID-19. Turning to the study itself: COVID-19 samples from acute and convalescent phases originated in the United States, Italy and Spain. Sample material is recorded as cDNA or gDNA derived from T cells, B-cell-depleted T cells, or PBMCs.

Methods used by the authors: Reference gene primers were amplified, and this amplification served to estimate nucleated cell counts. Some clones are missing from TCRdb's copy, which holds only in-frame ones; the method was immunoSEQ multiplex PCR. The V and J calls and clone size come from that table; D and trimming were worked out from the DNA. The profile shows around 85,000 clones, 90% of them singletons. CDR1 is MNHEY, CDR2 SMNVEV, per germline (reference sequence). The ends lost 10 bases at V and 1 base at J; junction bases unmatched: 6. This CDR3 region has 14 residues. This clonotype was obtained from an elderly woman with active or convalescent COVID-19. The specimen sequenced was peripheral blood. V is TRBV27 and J is TRBJ2-2; 7 bases are shared with TRBD1. CDR3 loop: CATPGQLNTGELFF. The DNA for the CDR3 is TGTGCCACCCCGGGACAGCTGAACACCGGGGAGCTGTTTTTT.